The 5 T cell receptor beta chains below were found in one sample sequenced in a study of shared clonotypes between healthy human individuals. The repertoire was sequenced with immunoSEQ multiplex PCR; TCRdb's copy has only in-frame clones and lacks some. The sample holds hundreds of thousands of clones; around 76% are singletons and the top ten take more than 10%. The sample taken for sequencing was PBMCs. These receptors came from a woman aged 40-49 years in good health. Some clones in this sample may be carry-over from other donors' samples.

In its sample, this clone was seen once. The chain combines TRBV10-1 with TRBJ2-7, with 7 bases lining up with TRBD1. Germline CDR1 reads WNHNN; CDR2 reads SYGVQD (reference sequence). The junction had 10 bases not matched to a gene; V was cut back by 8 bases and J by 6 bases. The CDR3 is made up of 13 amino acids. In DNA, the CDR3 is TGCGCCAGCGCGGACAGGAGTAGGCTCGAGCAGTACTTC. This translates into CASADRSRLEQYF.

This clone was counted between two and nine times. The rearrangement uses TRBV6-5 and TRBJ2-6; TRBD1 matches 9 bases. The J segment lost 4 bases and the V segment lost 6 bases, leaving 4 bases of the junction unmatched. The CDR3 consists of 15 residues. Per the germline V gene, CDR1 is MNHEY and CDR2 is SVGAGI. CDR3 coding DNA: TGTGCCAGCAGACAGGGGGCGGGCGGGGCCAACGTCCTGACTTTC. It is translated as CASRQGAGGANVLTF.

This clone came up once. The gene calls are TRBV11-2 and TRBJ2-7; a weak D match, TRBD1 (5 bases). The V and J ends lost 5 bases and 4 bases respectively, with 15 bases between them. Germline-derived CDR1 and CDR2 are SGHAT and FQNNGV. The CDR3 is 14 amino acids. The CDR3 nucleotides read TGTGCCAGCAGCCTTCTTAGACAGACATACGAGCAGTACTTC. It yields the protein CASSLLRQTYEQYF.

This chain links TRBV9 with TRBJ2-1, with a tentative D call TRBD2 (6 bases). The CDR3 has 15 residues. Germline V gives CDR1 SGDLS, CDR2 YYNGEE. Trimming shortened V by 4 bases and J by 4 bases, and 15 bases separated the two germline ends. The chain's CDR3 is CASSPSGGIYNEQFF. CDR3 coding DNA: TGTGCCAGCAGCCCGTCCGGAGGGATTTACAATGAGCAGTTCTTC. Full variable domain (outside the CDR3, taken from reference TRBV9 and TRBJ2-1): DSGVTQTPKHLITATGQRVTLRCSPRSGDLSVYWYQQSLDQGLQFLIQYYNGEERAKGNILERFSAQQFPDLHSELNLSSLELGDSALYFCASSPSGGIYNEQFFGPGTRLTVL.

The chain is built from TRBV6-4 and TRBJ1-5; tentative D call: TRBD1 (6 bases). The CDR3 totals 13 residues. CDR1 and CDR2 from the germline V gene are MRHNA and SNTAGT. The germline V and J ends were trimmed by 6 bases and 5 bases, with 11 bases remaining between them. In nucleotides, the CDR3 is TGTGCCAGCAGCACAGGGATCGATCAGCCCCAGCATTTT. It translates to CASSTGIDQPQHF.